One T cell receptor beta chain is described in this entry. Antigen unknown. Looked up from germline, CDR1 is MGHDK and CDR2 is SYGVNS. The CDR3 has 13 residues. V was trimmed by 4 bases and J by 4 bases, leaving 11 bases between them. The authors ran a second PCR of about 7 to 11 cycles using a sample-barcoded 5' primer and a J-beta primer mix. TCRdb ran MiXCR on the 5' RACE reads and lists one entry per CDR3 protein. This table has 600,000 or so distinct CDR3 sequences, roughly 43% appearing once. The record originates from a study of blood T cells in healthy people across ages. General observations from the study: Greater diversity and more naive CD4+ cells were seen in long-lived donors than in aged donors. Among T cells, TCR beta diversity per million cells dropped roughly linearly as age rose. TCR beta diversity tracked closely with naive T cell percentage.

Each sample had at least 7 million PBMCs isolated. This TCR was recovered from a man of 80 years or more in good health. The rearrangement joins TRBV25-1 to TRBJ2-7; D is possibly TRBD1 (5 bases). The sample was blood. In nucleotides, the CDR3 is TGTGCCAGCAGTGGAGACAGCATGTACGAGCAGTACTTC. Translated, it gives CASSGDSMYEQYF.